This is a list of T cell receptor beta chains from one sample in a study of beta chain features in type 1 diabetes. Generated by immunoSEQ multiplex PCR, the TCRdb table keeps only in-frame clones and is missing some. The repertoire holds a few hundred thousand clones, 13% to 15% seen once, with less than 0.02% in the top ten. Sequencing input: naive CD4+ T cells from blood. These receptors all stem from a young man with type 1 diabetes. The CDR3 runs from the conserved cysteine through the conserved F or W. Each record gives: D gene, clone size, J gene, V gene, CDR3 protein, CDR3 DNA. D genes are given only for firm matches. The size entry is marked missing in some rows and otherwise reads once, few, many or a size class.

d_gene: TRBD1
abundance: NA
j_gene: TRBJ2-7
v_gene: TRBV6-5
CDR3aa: CASRRGQGNSYEQYF
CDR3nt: TGTGCCAGCAGGCGAGGACAGGGCAACTCCTACGAGCAGTACTTC

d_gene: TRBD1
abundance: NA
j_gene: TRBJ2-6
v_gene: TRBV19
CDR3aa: CASRGTGLSGANVLTF
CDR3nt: TGTGCCTCCAGGGGGACAGGGCTCTCTGGGGCCAACGTCCTGACTTTC

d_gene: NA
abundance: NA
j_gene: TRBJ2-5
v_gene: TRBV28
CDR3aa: CASSNAGQLRETQYF
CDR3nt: TGTGCCAGCAGTAATGCCGGACAACTTCGGGAGACCCAGTACTTC

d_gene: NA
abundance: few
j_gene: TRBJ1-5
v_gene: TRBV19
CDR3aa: CASSDQGRQPQHF
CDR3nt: TGTGCCAGTAGTGACCAGGGAAGGCAGCCCCAGCATTTT

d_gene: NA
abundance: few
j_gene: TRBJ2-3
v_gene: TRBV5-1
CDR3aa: CASSLSLYTDTQYF
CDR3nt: TGCGCCAGCAGCTTGTCTCTGTACACAGATACGCAGTATTTT

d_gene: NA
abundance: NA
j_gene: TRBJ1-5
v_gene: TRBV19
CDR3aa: CASSIDRRREPQHF
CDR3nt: TGTGCCAGTAGTATCGACAGGCGTCGGGAGCCCCAGCATTTT

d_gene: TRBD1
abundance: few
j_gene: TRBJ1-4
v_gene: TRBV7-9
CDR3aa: CASSLQGATNEKLFF
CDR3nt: TGTGCCAGCAGCTTACAGGGGGCGACTAATGAAAAACTGTTTTTT

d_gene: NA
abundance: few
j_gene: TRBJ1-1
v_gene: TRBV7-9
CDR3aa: CASSLVANRAEAFF
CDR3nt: TGTGCCAGCAGCTTAGTGGCAAACAGGGCTGAAGCTTTCTTT

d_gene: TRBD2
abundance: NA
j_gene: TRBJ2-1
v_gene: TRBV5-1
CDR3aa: CASSSGLAIYNEQFF
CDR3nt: TGCGCCAGCAGCTCCGGACTAGCGATATACAATGAGCAGTTCTTC

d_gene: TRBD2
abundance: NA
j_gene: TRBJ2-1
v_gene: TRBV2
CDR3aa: CASSDRLAGNEQFF
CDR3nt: TGTGCCAGCAGCGACCGACTAGCGGGCAATGAGCAGTTCTTC

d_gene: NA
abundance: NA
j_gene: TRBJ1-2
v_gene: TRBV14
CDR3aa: CASSALHRGVGYTF
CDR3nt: TGTGCCAGCAGCGCCCTACACCGCGGCGTGGGCTACACCTTC

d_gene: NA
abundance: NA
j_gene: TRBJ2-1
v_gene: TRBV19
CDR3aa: CASSLTRALEQFF
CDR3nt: TGTGCCAGTAGTTTGACACGCGCCCTTGAGCAGTTCTTC

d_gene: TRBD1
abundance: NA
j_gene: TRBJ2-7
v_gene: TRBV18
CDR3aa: CASSSLSTGAYEQYF
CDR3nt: TGTGCCAGCTCATCCTTATCGACAGGGGCCTACGAGCAGTACTTC

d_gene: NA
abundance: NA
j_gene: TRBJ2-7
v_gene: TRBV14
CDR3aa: CASSQSFPRPYEQYF
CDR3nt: TGTGCCAGCAGCCAATCTTTCCCCCGTCCCTACGAGCAGTACTTC

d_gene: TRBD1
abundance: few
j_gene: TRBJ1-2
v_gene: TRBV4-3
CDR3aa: CASSHGQGVMGGYTF
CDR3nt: TGCGCCAGCAGCCATGGACAGGGGGTGATGGGAGGCTACACCTTC

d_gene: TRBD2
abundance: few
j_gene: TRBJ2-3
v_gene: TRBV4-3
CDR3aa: CASSQGLARSSTDTQYF
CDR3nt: TGCGCCAGCAGCCAGGGACTAGCGCGGAGTAGCACAGATACGCAGTATTTT